The sequence of this T cell receptor beta chain was determined in a study of shared clonotypes between healthy human individuals. The naive CD8 population came from CD45RO-negative cells selected for CCR7, without terminally differentiated effector memory CD45RA+ cells. Every one of the donors was a Caucasian adult that lived in Nashville, Tennessee. Every immunoSEQ plate was one replicate of a subset's evenly spread DNA. Authors' data handling: Owing to the provision of junction-only sequences devoid of quality scores by immunoSEQ, filtering differed. Data came from immunoSEQ multiplex PCR; TCRdb stores just in-frame clones and leaves some out. The DNA gave D and trimming, while V, J and clone size come from that table. Among over 2 million clones listed, around 96% were seen once. As regards this clone: Its antigen is still unknown.

CDR3 length: 15 amino acids. With 5 bases clipped from V and 4 bases from J, the junction kept 8 bases outside the gene matches. Germline V lookup: CDR1 SGHNT, CDR2 YENEEA. Points from the study as a whole: Represented diversity, genetic and exposure-history alike, was limited by few donors.

This receptor was taken from a man younger than 35 in good health. The specimen sequenced was naive CD8+ T cells sorted from blood. The chain links TRBV11-3 to TRBJ2-5, with 9 positions matching TRBD1. For the CDR3, the DNA is TGTGCCAGCAGCAAACAGGGGGCCGGGAGAGAGACCCAGTACTTC. Its translation is CASSKQGAGRETQYF.